This TCR beta chain was retrieved from a study of technical replicates of blood from a handful of donors. The table lists this clone with a count of one. Germline loops: CDR1 WNHNN, CDR2 SYGVQD (reference sequence). The V and J ends lost 2 bases and 4 bases, in that order; junction bases with no gene match: 2. The CDR3 sequence is 14 residues long. Generated by immunoSEQ multiplex PCR, the TCRdb table keeps only in-frame clones and is missing some. Seen here are approximately 76,000 clones, over 75% observed once, and the top ten hold approximately 0.25%. This receptor was obtained from a human donor in good health. The sequenced material came from T cells isolated from PBMCs. The gene calls are TRBV10-1 and TRBJ2-7; TRBD1 agrees at 10 bases. The CDR3 DNA sequence: TGCGCCAGCAGTGAGGGGACAGGGGTGTACGAGCAGTACTTC. Translation gives CASSEGTGVYEQYF.